One sample yielded the 31 T cell receptor beta chains listed below, sequenced in a study of beta chain features in type 1 diabetes. Study findings and constraints: Type 1 diabetes patients had TCRB CDR3s that were shorter (moderately but significantly so) in all four CD4+ subsets.

As every portion of the isolated RNA was reverse transcribed, the sequencing read expressed TCRB transcripts. Using immunoSEQ multiplex PCR, the repertoire was profiled, and TCRdb retains in-frame clones only, with some absent. The top ten hold 0.03% to 0.045% of the sample, which has hundreds of thousands of clones, over 12% seen once. No cognate antigen is known for these TCRs. The sequenced material came from naive CD4+ T cells from blood. Every receptor here comes from a man between 18 and 29 years old with type 1 diabetes.

In this sample, this clone turned up a few times. The chain is built from TRBV7-2 and TRBJ2-2; weak D call: TRBD2 (7 bases). The ends were cut back, 10 bases at V and 0 bases at J, with 18 bases in the middle. CDR1 SGHTA and CDR2 FQGNSA come from the germline V gene. The CDR3 totals 16 residues. The CDR3, as DNA: TGTGCCACCCACCTTTGGGGGGGCACGAACACCGGGGAGCTGTTTTTT. It encodes CATHLWGGTNTGELFF. Full variable domain (rest looked up from reference TRBV7-2 and TRBJ2-2): GAGVSQSPSNKVTEKGKDVELRCDPISGHTALYWYRQSLGQGLEFLIYFQGNSAPDKSGLPSDRFSAERTGGSVSTLTIQRTQQEDSAVYLCATHLWGGTNTGELFFGEGSRLTVL.

The chain combines TRBV9 with TRBJ1-6, with 8 positions matching TRBD1. CDR1 and CDR2 from the germline V gene are SGDLS and YYNGEE. CDR3 length: 17 amino acids. The J segment lost 1 base and the V segment lost 3 bases, leaving 6 bases of the junction unmatched. In DNA form, the CDR3 reads TGTGCCAGCAGCGCGGGGACAGGTGCGTCCTATAATTCACCCCTCCACTTT. Translating gives CASSAGTGASYNSPLHF.

This clone was seen more than once but under ten times. The genes are TRBV27 and TRBJ1-1; D is ambiguous. CDR1 is MNHEY and CDR2 is SMNVEV in the germline V gene (reference sequence). Trimming shortened V by 5 bases and J by 2 bases, and 12 bases separated the two germline ends. The CDR3 is 14 amino acids. CDR3 protein: CASSPTTRNTEAFF. CDR3 nucleotides: TGTGCCAGCAGTCCAACGACCCGAAACACTGAAGCTTTCTTT.

This clone was seen a handful of times. Here the CDR3 DNA reads TGTGCCAGCAGCTTGAACAGGGCGACAGGGGCCAACGTCCTGACTTTC. This translates into CASSLNRATGANVLTF. This chain joins TRBV7-9 and TRBJ2-6, with a tentative D call TRBD1 (6 bases). CDR1 is SEHNR and CDR2 is FQNEAQ in the germline V gene (reference sequence). The ends were cut back, 3 bases at V and 4 bases at J, with 13 bases in the middle. The CDR3 has 16 amino acids.

The V call is TRBV23-1, the J call TRBJ2-1; no definite D call. TRBV23-1 is known as an ORF, though its function is uncertain. V was pared by 5 bases and J by 5 bases, with 13 bases between. The CDR3 runs to 14 residues. The CDR3 coding sequence is TGCGCCAGCAGTAAGATTGGCAGCGACAATGAGCAGTTCTTC. Its translation: CASSKIGSDNEQFF.

This clone turned up a few times. One end of the junction does not line up with germline, which may come from a read error. CDR3 DNA: TGCAGCGTGACGGCGGAGGGGGGCACGGATACGCAGTATTTT. The encoded protein is CSVTAEGGTDTQYF. The chain links TRBV29-1 to TRBJ2-3, with D perhaps TRBD1 or TRBD2 (6 bases each). The CDR3 runs to 14 residues. CDR1 is SQVTM, CDR2 ANQGSEA, per germline.

This clone turned up a few times. The chain uses TRBV7-2 and TRBJ2-3; 8 nucleotides line up with TRBD1. This CDR3 comprises 13 residues. The germline CDR1 and CDR2 sequences are SGHTA and FQGNSA. The V segment lost 6 bases and the J segment 8 bases; nucleotides outside the gene matches: 7. CDR3 coding DNA: TGTGCCAGCAGATATACAGGGGGACCTACGCAGTATTTT. Amino acids: CASRYTGGPTQYF.

The rearrangement uses TRBV5-1 and TRBJ2-5; 8 bases map to TRBD2. The CDR3 has 14 residues. V shed 0 bases and J 4 bases; nucleotides not matched to a gene: 2. Looked up from germline, CDR1 is SGHRS and CDR2 is YFSETQ. The CDR3 coding sequence is TGCGCCAGCAGCTTGGGGACTAGCCGAGAGACCCAGTACTTC. Its translation is CASSLGTSRETQYF.

In this sample, this clone turned up a few times. The V call is TRBV5-1, the J call TRBJ2-7; possible D gene TRBD1, 6 bases. CDR3 length equals 13 residues. Germline lookup yields CDR1 SGHRS and CDR2 YFSETQ. Trimming took off 4 bases at V and 6 bases at J, with 14 bases between the two ends. As DNA, the CDR3 is TGCGCCAGCAGCCCGGGACAATCTTTCGAGCAGTACTTC. This translates into CASSPGQSFEQYF. Full variable domain (rest looked up from reference TRBV5-1 and TRBJ2-7): KAGVTQTPRYLIKTRGQQVTLSCSPISGHRSVSWYQQTPGQGLQFLFEYFSETQRNKGNFPGRFSGRQFSNSRSEMNVSTLELGDSALYLCASSPGQSFEQYFGPGTRLTVT.

In this sample, this clone turned up a few times. The chain is built from TRBV5-4 and TRBJ1-1; perhaps TRBD1 as D (6 bases). Trimming took 4 bases from V and 3 from J, leaving 16 bases between them. Germline V CDR1 and CDR2: SGHNT, YYREEE (reference sequence). The length of the CDR3 is 15 residues. CDR3 region: CASSPLAGADTEAFF. In DNA, the CDR3 is TGTGCCAGCAGCCCCCTCGCGGGGGCGGACACTGAAGCTTTCTTT.

This clone has just a few counts. The chain joins TRBV6-5 to TRBJ2-1, with D unclear. CDR1 is MNHEY and CDR2 is SVGAGI in the germline V gene. The CDR3 spans 13 residues. V lost 6 bases to trimming and J lost 5 bases, with 11 bases between them. In DNA form, the CDR3 reads TGTGCCAGCAGAATCGACACTAACAATGAGCAGTTCTTC. This encodes CASRIDTNNEQFF.

The chain links TRBV9 to TRBJ2-3, with a weak D call TRBD1 (5 bases). Looked up from germline, CDR1 is SGDLS and CDR2 is YYNGEE. V shed 4 bases and J shed 4 bases, with 16 bases lying between them. The length of the CDR3 is 15 residues. The CDR3 DNA reads as TGTGCCAGCAGCTCGCAGGGAATCGGTGCAGATACGCAGTATTTT. It specifies CASSSQGIGADTQYF.

This clone was seen more than once but under ten times. The genes are TRBV5-1 and TRBJ2-3; 9 bases are shared with TRBD2. V gave up 0 bases and J gave up 5 bases; unmatched junction bases: 7. This CDR3 region has 16 residues. In germline, CDR1 is SGHRS, CDR2 YFSETQ. CDR3 loop: CASSLATSGRLDTQYF. CDR3 nucleotide sequence: TGCGCCAGCAGCTTGGCGACTAGCGGCCGCCTAGATACGCAGTATTTT.

The chain employs TRBV2 and TRBJ1-1; TRBD1 matches 10 bases. The CDR3 contains 15 residues. V lost 6 bases, J lost 4 bases, and 8 bases stayed unmatched. Germline V gives CDR1 SNHLY, CDR2 FYNNEI. The DNA for the CDR3 is TGTGCCAGCAGCTCCCGGACAGGGGGAGGCACTGAAGCTTTCTTT. Its protein product is CASSSRTGGGTEAFF.

This clone has more than one count but fewer than ten. This sequence joins TRBV29-1 and TRBJ1-1; D gene unclear. V lost 8 bases, J lost 5 bases, and 15 bases lay in between. The CDR3 sequence is 12 residues long. Germline values: CDR1 SQVTM, CDR2 ANQGSEA. DNA of the CDR3: TGCAGCATCGCGGGAGGGTTTACTGAAGCTTTCTTT. Protein sequence: CSIAGGFTEAFF.

This clone appeared a few times. The chain uses TRBV9 and TRBJ2-7; D not certain. CDR3 length: 14 amino acids. V was shortened by 3 bases and J by 0 bases, with 10 bases between the two germline ends. Looked up from germline, CDR1 is SGDLS and CDR2 is YYNGEE. The CDR3 sequence: CASSEFRTSYEQYF. The CDR3, as DNA: TGTGCCAGCAGCGAGTTTCGTACCTCCTACGAGCAGTACTTC.

V is TRBV27 and J is TRBJ1-5, with D tentatively TRBD1 (6 bases). The germline V gene has CDR1 MNHEY and CDR2 SMNVEV (reference sequence). Trimming removed 5 bases at V and 4 bases at J, with 18 bases between. This CDR3 contains 16 residues. The CDR3, as DNA: TGTGCCAGCAGTATCTCTCCCCTGGGGGCGAATCAGCCCCAGCATTTT. This encodes CASSISPLGANQPQHF.

This chain connects TRBV7-2 to TRBJ1-2; no firm D call. Trimming pared 4 bases from V and 5 bases from J, leaving 11 bases between. Germline loops: CDR1 SGHTA, CDR2 FQGNSA. This CDR3 spans 13 amino acids. The CDR3 region has the DNA TGTGCCAGCAGCTGGAAGGGCAGGTATGGCTACACCTTC. This encodes CASSWKGRYGYTF.

V is TRBV5-1 and J is TRBJ2-1; 10 nucleotides line up with TRBD1. The V gene end was trimmed by 4 bases and the J gene end by 9 bases; junction bases not matched to a gene: 13. CDR1 is SGHRS and CDR2 is YFSETQ in the germline V gene. This CDR3 is 16 amino acids long. CDR3 protein: CASSGGAGTGEGEQFF. The CDR3 DNA is TGCGCCAGCAGCGGAGGAGCGGGGACAGGGGAAGGTGAGCAGTTCTTC.

The gene calls are TRBV30 and TRBJ2-1, with 10 bases that match TRBD2. The V gene's germline CDR1 is GTSNPN and CDR2 SVGIG (reference sequence). The CDR3 length is 15 residues. The junction had 16 bases not matched to a gene; V was cut back by 8 bases and J by 9 bases. The CDR3 here is CALEPGLAGASEQFF. The CDR3 coding sequence is TGTGCCCTGGAACCCGGGCTAGCGGGAGCATCTGAGCAGTTCTTC.

The V call is TRBV7-2, the J call TRBJ2-3, with 8 nucleotides matching TRBD1. CDR1 and CDR2 from the germline V gene are SGHTA and FQGNSA. The V gene end was trimmed by 5 bases and the J gene end by 0 bases; junction bases not matched to a gene: 7. This CDR3 region has 16 residues. CDR3 sequence (DNA): TGTGCCAGCAGCCTCAGACAGGGGCCTAGCACAGATACGCAGTATTTT. It is translated as CASSLRQGPSTDTQYF.

The J gene is TRBJ1-1, the V gene TRBV30, with TRBD1 matching over 7 bases. Germline V gene data show CDR1 as GTSNPN and CDR2 as SVGIG (reference sequence). The V and J ends lost 2 bases and 3 bases, in that order; junction bases with no gene match: 3. This CDR3 is 13 amino acids long. CDR3 in amino acids: CAWSTTGDTEAFF. In DNA, the CDR3 is TGTGCCTGGAGTACTACAGGGGACACTGAAGCTTTCTTT.

The V and J genes are TRBV7-2 and TRBJ1-6; D is unresolved. Trimming removed 1 base at V and 12 bases at J, with 13 bases between. The germline V gene encodes CDR1 SGHTA and CDR2 FQGNSA. The CDR3 length is 14 residues. The CDR3: CASSLDVDYLPLHF. CDR3 coding DNA: TGTGCCAGCAGCTTAGACGTCGATTACCTACCCCTCCACTTT.

This chain links TRBV13 with TRBJ2-6, with D possibly matching TRBD2 (5 bases). There are 18 residues in the CDR3. CDR1 is PRHDT and CDR2 is FYEKMQ in the germline V gene (reference sequence). The germline V and J ends were trimmed by 5 bases and 0 bases, with 17 bases remaining between them. The CDR3 bases are TGTGCCAGCAGCCCTTCCCCGGGGTCGGACTCTGGGGCCAACGTCCTGACTTTC. Translated, it gives CASSPSPGSDSGANVLTF.

This clone showed up just a few times. The rearrangement uses TRBV29-1 and TRBJ1-4; D remains ambiguous. Trimming left V 3 bases short and J 5 bases short, with 7 bases between. The CDR3 covers 12 residues. The germline V gene has CDR1 SQVTM and CDR2 ANQGSEA. CDR3 sequence reads: CSVEGANEKLFF. The CDR3 DNA reads TGCAGCGTTGAGGGCGCCAATGAAAAACTGTTTTTT.

This chain links TRBV28 with TRBJ2-5; D gene uncertain. V was clipped by 3 bases and J by 5 bases, with 4 bases between them. The CDR3 has 11 amino acids. Germline CDR1 reads MDHEN; CDR2 reads SYDVKM. In nucleotides, the CDR3 is TGTGCCAGCAGTTTCTTGGAGACCCAGTACTTC. As protein: CASSFLETQYF.

This clone was recorded a few times. This chain uses TRBV10-3 with TRBJ1-1; D remains ambiguous. Germline CDR1 and CDR2: ENHRY and SYGVKD. This CDR3 is 11 amino acids long. V was cut by 7 bases and J by 6 bases, with 9 bases left in between. The CDR3 DNA reads as TGTGCCATCAACGAGGGATCTGAAGCTTTCTTT. Protein product: CAINEGSEAFF.

V usage is TRBV4-3 and J usage is TRBJ2-7, with 7 bases fitting TRBD1. The CDR3 spans 14 residues. After removal of 0 bases from V and 3 bases from J, the junction contained 2 bases not matched to a gene. Germline CDR1 and CDR2: LGHNA and YSLEER. The CDR3 protein is CASSQDTGVYEQYF. The CDR3 nucleotides read TGCGCCAGCAGCCAAGATACAGGGGTCTACGAGCAGTACTTC.

V gene TRBV30 combines with J gene TRBJ2-7; 9 bases fit TRBD1. This CDR3 region has 14 residues. J gave up 2 bases and V 5 bases, and 7 bases lay outside the gene matches. In germline, CDR1 is GTSNPN, CDR2 SVGIG (reference sequence). The CDR3: CAWSRTGVAYEQYF. The DNA of the CDR3 is TGTGCCTGGTCCCGGACAGGGGTGGCCTACGAGCAGTACTTC. The full variable domain, its missing parts supplied by reference TRBV30 and TRBJ2-7, is SQTIHQWPATLVQPVGSPLSLECTVEGTSNPNLYWYRQAAGRGLQLLFYSVGIGQISSEVPQNLSASRPQDRQFILSSKKLLLSDSGFYLCAWSRTGVAYEQYFGPGTRLTVT.

This clone was counted only a few times. The gene calls are TRBV6-5 and TRBJ2-7; unclear D gene. This CDR3 region has 16 residues. CDR1 is MNHEY, CDR2 SVGAGI, per germline. With 2 bases removed from V and 2 bases from J, the gap between germline ends came to 16 bases. The CDR3 loop is CASSYTRTGPPYEQYF. For the CDR3, the DNA is TGTGCCAGCAGTTACACTCGTACGGGTCCGCCCTACGAGCAGTACTTC.

In its sample, this clone was seen a few times. The chain recombines TRBV29-1 with TRBJ1-2; TRBD1 aligns across 12 bases. The CDR3 totals 13 residues. The germline V gene has CDR1 SQVTM and CDR2 ANQGSEA. V lost 6 bases, J lost 5 bases, and 4 bases stayed unmatched. CDR3 sequence: CSVGDRGPYGYTF. CDR3 sequence (DNA): TGCAGCGTGGGGGACAGGGGGCCTTATGGCTACACCTTC. Using reference TRBV29-1 and TRBJ1-2 for the parts outside the CDR3, the full variable domain is SAVISQKPSRDICQRGTSLTIQCQVDSQVTMMFWYRQQPGQSLTLIATANQGSEATYESGFVIDKFPISRPNLTFSTLTVSNMSPEDSSIYLCSVGDRGPYGYTFGSGTRLTVV.